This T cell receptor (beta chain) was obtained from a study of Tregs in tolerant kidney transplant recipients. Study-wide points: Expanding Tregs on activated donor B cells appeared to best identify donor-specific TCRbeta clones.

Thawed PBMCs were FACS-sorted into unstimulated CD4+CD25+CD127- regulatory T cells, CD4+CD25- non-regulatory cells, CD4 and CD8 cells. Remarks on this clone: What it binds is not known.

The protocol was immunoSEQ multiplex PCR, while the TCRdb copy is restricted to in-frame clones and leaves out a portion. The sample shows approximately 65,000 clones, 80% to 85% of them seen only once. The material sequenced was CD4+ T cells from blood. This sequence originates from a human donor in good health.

The CDR3 loop is CASSLTQGGKLFF. DNA for the CDR3: TGTGCCAGTAGTCTTACACAGGGGGGAAAACTGTTTTTT. This sequence joins TRBV19 and TRBJ1-4; TRBD1 matches 8 bases. CDR1 and CDR2 from the germline V gene are LNHDA and SQIVND (reference sequence). This CDR3 spans 13 amino acids. With 5 bases clipped from V and 10 bases from J, the junction kept 6 bases outside the gene matches.